Following are 27 T cell receptor beta chains from one sample sequenced in a study of T cell changes during pregnancy in multiple sclerosis. Method: immunoSEQ multiplex PCR; TCRdb's copy keeps in-frame clones and lacks some. The sample records more than 80,000 clones, 85% to 95% being singletons. The sample was peripheral blood, taken after pregnancy. The origin of the receptors is a female donor with multiple sclerosis, enrolled in a pregnancy study.

The J gene is TRBJ1-3, the V gene TRBV10-3; possibly TRBD1 for D (5 bases). The germline V gene encodes CDR1 ENHRY and CDR2 SYGVKD. The CDR3 sequence is 15 residues long. Trimming left V 7 bases short and J 2 bases short, with 15 bases between. The CDR3 sequence is CAITTLGGTGNTIYF. CDR3 bases: TGTGCCATCACCACCCTGGGGGGGACTGGAAACACCATATATTTT.

V gene TRBV11-1 combines with J gene TRBJ2-7; a possible D gene is TRBD2 (5 bases). The V end was cut by 1 base, the J end by 7 bases, with 8 bases between. The CDR3 extends over 12 amino acids. The germline V gene has CDR1 SGHAT and CDR2 FQDESV (reference sequence). The CDR3 DNA reads TGTGCCAGCAGCTTAGACCGCGGGGAGCAGTACTTC. The encoded protein is CASSLDRGEQYF.

This chain joins TRBV6-5 and TRBJ2-3; 11 bases are a match to TRBD2. The CDR3 contains 16 residues. Germline V gene sequence: CDR1 MNHEY, CDR2 SVGAGI. The V segment lost 2 bases and the J segment 2 bases; nucleotides outside the gene matches: 3. The CDR3, as DNA: TGTGCCAGCAGTTACCAACTAGCGGGAGCCACAGATACGCAGTATTTT. It specifies CASSYQLAGATDTQYF.

The chain has TRBV10-3 and TRBJ2-7; TRBD1 is a possible D gene (7 bases). Trimming took off 6 bases at V and 0 bases at J, with 15 bases between the two ends. Germline loops: CDR1 ENHRY, CDR2 SYGVKD. The CDR3 runs to 15 residues. The CDR3 spells CAISSQGGSSYEQYF. CDR3 sequence (DNA): TGTGCCATCAGCTCTCAGGGGGGAAGCTCCTACGAGCAGTACTTC.

Here the CDR3 DNA reads TGCGCCAGCAGCCAAGACAGGGGCGGCGGTGTGCGTACGCAGTATTTT. Encoded protein: CASSQDRGGGVRTQYF. This chain uses TRBV4-1 with TRBJ2-3, with a tentative D call TRBD1 (6 bases). CDR1 is MGHRA, CDR2 YSYEKL, per germline. CDR3 length equals 16 residues. The V end was cut by 0 bases, the J end by 8 bases, with 18 bases between.

This chain uses TRBV5-1 with TRBJ1-1; the D gene is possibly TRBD1 (6 bases). Germline CDR1 and CDR2: SGHRS and YFSETQ. The CDR3 is made up of 15 amino acids. V dropped 1 base and J dropped 4 bases, with 14 bases sitting between them. Written as DNA, the CDR3 is TGCGCCAGCAGCTTGACCAGGGGAGGGGGCACTGAAGCTTTCTTT. Its translation: CASSLTRGGGTEAFF.

J is TRBJ1-1 and V is TRBV10-3; D gene uncertain. The CDR3 sequence is 15 residues long. Per germline, CDR1 ENHRY and CDR2 SYGVKD. Trimming stripped 0 bases from V and 2 bases from J, with 10 bases between. The CDR3, as DNA: TGTGCCATCAGTGAGTCGGTCACGCGAAACACTGAAGCTTTCTTT. Translated: CAISESVTRNTEAFF.

The chain combines TRBV27 with TRBJ2-5; D is possibly TRBD1 (5 bases). Germline assignment: CDR1 MNHEY and CDR2 SMNVEV (reference sequence). Trimming took 6 bases from V and 5 from J, leaving 13 bases between them. This CDR3 contains 13 residues. CDR3 amino acids: CASSRQSEETQYF. CDR3 coding DNA: TGTGCCAGCAGCCGACAGTCCGAGGAGACCCAGTACTTC.

The rearrangement links TRBV30 to TRBJ2-2, with 7 bases matching TRBD1. Trimming took 6 bases from V and 6 from J; bases not matched to a gene: 7. The germline gives CDR1 GTSNPN, CDR2 SVGIG (reference sequence). This CDR3 region has 13 residues. The CDR3 region has the DNA TGTGCCTGTGTTGACAGGGACCCCGGGGAGCTGTTTTTT. Translating gives CACVDRDPGELFF.

The genes are TRBV7-2 and TRBJ1-6; D is perhaps TRBD1 (6 bases). This CDR3 has 14 residues. The V gene lost 0 bases and the J gene lost 10 bases, with 10 bases spanning the gap. Per the germline V gene, CDR1 is SGHTA and CDR2 is FQGNSA. Here the CDR3 DNA reads TGTGCCAGCAGCTTAGCAGGGGGAGAGTCACCCCTCCACTTT. It specifies CASSLAGGESPLHF.

This chain links TRBV7-3 with TRBJ2-1; maybe TRBD2 (7 bases). CDR1 and CDR2 from the germline V gene are SGHTA and FQGTGA. The CDR3 is made up of 15 amino acids. Trimming took off 2 bases at V and 5 bases at J, with 13 bases between the two ends. The CDR3 sequence is CASSLVGGGHNEQFF. Written as DNA, the CDR3 is TGTGCCAGCAGCTTAGTTGGGGGGGGCCACAATGAGCAGTTCTTC.

The rearrangement links TRBV5-1 to TRBJ1-1; D unresolved. The germline V gene has CDR1 SGHRS and CDR2 YFSETQ. V was cut by 0 bases and J by 5 bases, with 14 bases left in between. CDR3 length: 15 amino acids. The chain's CDR3 is CASSLGTPRVTEAFF. For the CDR3, the DNA is TGCGCCAGCAGCTTGGGGACCCCGCGGGTAACTGAAGCTTTCTTT.

The rearrangement joins TRBV18 to TRBJ1-2; no firm D call. Germline V gene lookup returns CDR1 KGHSH and CDR2 LQKENI. Deletions cut 0 bases from V and 5 bases from J, with 10 bases between. The CDR3 has 14 residues. This chain's CDR3 is CASSPPSLSYGYTF. In DNA, the CDR3 is TGTGCCAGCTCACCACCGTCACTCTCATATGGCTACACCTTC.

This chain connects TRBV11-3 to TRBJ1-6; D is ambiguous. Germline CDR1 is SGHNT and CDR2 is YENEEA. This CDR3 is built from 13 residues. V lost 0 bases and J 13 bases, leaving 10 bases between the germline ends. The CDR3 loop is CASSLDPSGPLHF. CDR3 sequence (DNA): TGTGCCAGCAGCTTAGATCCGTCCGGGCCCCTCCACTTT.

This clone came up once. This chain links TRBV18 with TRBJ2-3; TRBD2 might be the D (7 bases). V shed 1 base and J shed 6 bases, with 20 bases lying between them. Germline V gene data show CDR1 as KGHSH and CDR2 as LQKENI. CDR3 size: 17 residues. The CDR3 DNA reads TGTGCCAGCTCACCACGGCCTAGCGGAGTGGGGGGCGATACGCAGTATTTT. Protein product: CASSPRPSGVGGDTQYF.

V is TRBV2 and J is TRBJ2-2, with 11 bases fitting TRBD2. J was trimmed by 12 bases and V by 6 bases; bases with no gene match: 15. This CDR3 has 16 amino acids. Germline loops: CDR1 SNHLY, CDR2 FYNNEI. The CDR3, as DNA: TGTGCCAGCAGAGGTCCCGGGACTAGCGGCGTAAACAAGCTGTTTTTT. Translating gives CASRGPGTSGVNKLFF.

V and J are TRBV5-6 and TRBJ1-1; no definite D call. V shed 1 base and J shed 5 bases, with 15 bases lying between them. The CDR3 totals 15 residues. CDR1 is SGHDT, CDR2 YYEEEE, per germline. In nucleotides, the CDR3 is TGTGCCAGCAGCTTGACAGCTAACGAAGGAACTGAAGCTTTCTTT. This encodes CASSLTANEGTEAFF.

The V and J genes are TRBV28 and TRBJ1-5; D is possibly TRBD1 (5 bases). The CDR3 loop spans 15 amino acids. The germline V gene encodes CDR1 MDHEN and CDR2 SYDVKM. V was cut by 3 bases and J by 3 bases, with 12 bases left in between. DNA of the CDR3: TGTGCCAGCAGTTTGTGGAAAGGGGTCAATCAGCCCCAGCATTTT. Protein sequence: CASSLWKGVNQPQHF. Full variable domain (missing parts from reference TRBV28 and TRBJ1-5): DVKVTQSSRYLVKRTGEKVFLECVQDMDHENMFWYRQDPGLGLRLIYFSYDVKMKEKGDIPEGYSVSREKKERFSLILESASTNQTSMYLCASSLWKGVNQPQHFGDGTRLSIL.

The chain is built from TRBV5-8 and TRBJ1-5, with D hard to call. Trimming stripped 0 bases from V and 5 bases from J, with 6 bases between. From germline, CDR1 is SGHTS and CDR2 YDEGEE. This CDR3 comprises 13 residues. DNA of the CDR3: TGTGCCAGCAGCTTGGGGCGGGATCAGCCCCAGCATTTT. It encodes CASSLGRDQPQHF.

This chain joins TRBV27 and TRBJ1-2, with 7 bases aligning to TRBD1. Germline V gives CDR1 MNHEY, CDR2 SMNVEV (reference sequence). The ends lost 2 bases at V and 4 bases at J; junction bases unmatched: 4. The CDR3 is 14 residues long. The DNA of the CDR3 is TGTGCCAGCAGTTTAGGAGGGACAGCCTATGGCTACACCTTC. Translated: CASSLGGTAYGYTF.

This chain uses TRBV28 with TRBJ1-2; tentatively, D is TRBD1 (6 bases). The CDR3 totals 13 residues. Germline CDR1 is MDHEN and CDR2 is SYDVKM. With 4 bases removed from V and 2 bases from J, the gap between germline ends came to 8 bases. CDR3 nucleotides: TGTGCCAGCAGTTCGGACAGCAACTATGGCTACACCTTC. Translating it yields CASSSDSNYGYTF.

The CDR3 spells CASSEGGVTEAFF. CDR3 nucleotides: TGTGCCAGCAGTGAAGGGGGGGTCACTGAAGCTTTCTTT. The chain combines TRBV6-1 with TRBJ1-1, with TRBD1 as a possible D gene (5 bases). This CDR3 region has 13 residues. Trimming stripped 1 base from V and 4 bases from J, with 7 bases between. Germline CDR1 and CDR2: MNHNS and SASEGT.

The V and J genes are TRBV29-1 and TRBJ2-4; D is perhaps TRBD1 (6 bases). Trimming took 7 bases from V and 0 from J, leaving 25 bases between them. Germline-derived CDR1 and CDR2 are SQVTM and ANQGSEA. CDR3 length: 18 amino acids. The CDR3 DNA follows: TGCAGCGCCTCTCTGAGGTTTACAGGGTTTCTAGCCAAAAACATTCAGTACTTC. Encoded protein: CSASLRFTGFLAKNIQYF.

The chain combines TRBV28 with TRBJ2-1; D may be TRBD2 (6 bases). Germline V gene sequence: CDR1 MDHEN, CDR2 SYDVKM. The V end was cut by 3 bases, the J end by 4 bases, with 13 bases between. The CDR3 length is 15 residues. The CDR3 sequence is CASSFLEGNYNEQFF. Written as DNA, the CDR3 is TGTGCCAGCAGTTTTTTGGAGGGAAATTACAATGAGCAGTTCTTC.

The chain couples TRBV6-5 to TRBJ1-3, with TRBD1 as a possible D gene (6 bases). The germline V gene encodes CDR1 MNHEY and CDR2 SVGAGI. V lost 0 bases, J lost 4 bases, and 13 bases lay in between. The CDR3 length is 16 residues. The CDR3 loop is CASSYSLGASGNTIYF. CDR3 nucleotides: TGTGCCAGCAGTTACTCGCTGGGGGCATCAGGAAACACCATATATTTT.

The genes are TRBV7-2 and TRBJ1-1; 10 nucleotides align to TRBD1. The V gene's germline CDR1 is SGHTA and CDR2 FQGNSA. The CDR3 totals 15 residues. Losses at the gene ends were 2 bases for V and 3 bases for J; bases not matched to a gene: 3. This chain's CDR3 is CASSLWTGGDTEAFF. The CDR3 DNA reads as TGTGCCAGCAGCTTATGGACAGGGGGGGACACTGAAGCTTTCTTT. The full variable domain, in which reference TRBV7-2 and TRBJ1-1 provide the parts outside the CDR3, is GAGVSQSPSNKVTEKGKDVELRCDPISGHTALYWYRQSLGQGLEFLIYFQGNSAPDKSGLPSDRFSAERTGGSVSTLTIQRTQQEDSAVYLCASSLWTGGDTEAFFGQGTRLTVV.

This clone appeared once. The rearrangement uses TRBV19 and TRBJ1-1; D remains ambiguous. Germline values: CDR1 LNHDA, CDR2 SQIVND (reference sequence). This CDR3 has 14 amino acids. Between the trimmed V and J ends, which lost 3 bases and 1 base, there was a span of 9 bases. The CDR3 DNA is TGTGCCAGTAGTATCCCCGCGTCGAACACTGAAGCTTTCTTT. Translation gives CASSIPASNTEAFF.